This T cell receptor (beta chain) was sequenced during a study of T-cell reconstitution after alpha-beta-depleted transplantation in children. Overall study findings and caveats: Surviving recipient cells, namely T cells and thymic progenitors, were the source of high day-60 TCRbeta diversity in some patients. Alpha-beta T cells present about two months after transplant were reported to originate from several hundred expanded graft clones.

Turning to this clonotype: Its antigen is unknown.

Preparation of the TCRbeta library was carried out with unique molecular identifiers. TCRdb itself ran the PCR reads through MiXCR, one entry per CDR3 protein. The data contain about 440,000 distinct CDR3 sequences, roughly 44% of them singletons. Deletions cut 7 bases from V and 11 bases from J, with 20 bases between. This CDR3 has 12 amino acids. Germline lookup yields CDR1 SQVTM and CDR2 ANQGSEA. The clonotype originates from a girl aged 2-10 years with aplastic anemia, due to receive a stem cell transplant. The starting material was PBMCs, obtained before TCRalphabeta/CD19-depleted stem cell transplant. This chain connects TRBV29-1 to TRBJ1-1, with D possibly matching TRBD1 (6 bases). In DNA, the CDR3 is TGCAGCGCCCGTGAGGGGGGGTATGGGGCTTTCTTT. This translates into CSAREGGYGAFF.